This T cell receptor (beta chain) was found in a study of cytomegalovirus exposure and HLA in healthy donors. About the research overall: An earlier analysis identified 117 million unique TCR beta sequences in approximately 190 million T cells. For the approximately 410 genotyped donors, over 80% fell within the Caucasian-associated ancestry cluster. Study-level results: After further analysis at a later stage, around 17,000 TCR beta sequences were associated with HLA alleles at 0.05 false discovery rate. A later analysis showed HLA-associated TCR beta chains outstripping equally common others in clonal expansion.

The V end was cut by 0 bases, the J end by 4 bases, with 13 bases between. The germline V gene has CDR1 SGHNT and CDR2 YENEEA. The length of the CDR3 is 15 residues. Use of 60 Vbeta and 13 Jbeta primers characterized the PCR. The table came from immunoSEQ multiplex PCR; TCRdb's copy has only in-frame clones and leaves some out. Here the sample spans under 250,000 clones, roughly 78% being singletons. This clone showed up just a few times. As yet, its antigen is unknown. This sequence was found in a boy between 10 and 17 years old in good health and CMV-seronegative. This chain connects TRBV11-3 to TRBJ2-7; weak D call: TRBD2 (5 bases). The sample consisted of PBMCs. In DNA, the CDR3 is TGTGCCAGCAGCTTAGAGCGGACTGGGATATACGAGCAGTACTTC. Amino acid sequence: CASSLERTGIYEQYF.